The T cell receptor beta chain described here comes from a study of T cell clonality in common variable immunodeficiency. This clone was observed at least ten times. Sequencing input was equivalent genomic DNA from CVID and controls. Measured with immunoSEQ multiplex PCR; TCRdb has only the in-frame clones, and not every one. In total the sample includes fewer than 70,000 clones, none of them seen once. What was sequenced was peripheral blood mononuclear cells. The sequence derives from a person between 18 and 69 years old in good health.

The sequenced CDR3 bases are TGCAGTGCTAGTGGGGCGAGTCTAGCGGGAGGGAAAGATACG. Translated: CSASGASLAGGKDT. The whole CDR3 protein is CSASGASLAGGKDTQYF. The rearrangement links TRBV20-1 to TRBJ2-3; 12 bases fit TRBD2. The read ends 3 residues shy of where the CDR3 ends; the end is completed using the germline J gene. The germline V gene encodes CDR1 DFQATT and CDR2 SNEGSKA (reference sequence). This CDR3 spans 17 amino acids. J lost 5 bases, V lost 3 bases, and 12 bases had no gene match.